These T cell receptor beta chains were read from a single sample in a study of CD8+ T cells in alopecia areata. The assay was immunoSEQ multiplex PCR, and TCRdb's table has in-frame clones only and misses some. The table includes 12,000 or so clones, around 60% detected once. The specimen sequenced was skin. The receptor set was obtained from a human donor with alopecia areata. Each CDR3 is given with its conserved first and last residue. Fields, in order: J gene, D gene, clone size, V gene, CDR3 DNA, CDR3 protein. The D gene is left open where the match is weak. The size entry is marked missing in some rows and otherwise reads once, few, many or a size class.

j_gene: TRBJ1-3; d_gene: -; abundance: -; v_gene: TRBV28; CDR3nt: TGTGCCAGCAGCAGGACCACCTACTCTGGAAACACCATATATTTT; CDR3aa: CASSRTTYSGNTIYF
j_gene: TRBJ2-7; d_gene: TRBD2; abundance: -; v_gene: TRBV29-1; CDR3nt: TGCAGCGTTCTGGGACTAGCGGGAGGCCCCTCTGAGCAGTACTTC; CDR3aa: CSVLGLAGGPSEQYF
j_gene: TRBJ1-2; d_gene: -; abundance: medium-sized; v_gene: TRBV19; CDR3nt: TGTGCCAGCGCAGGGTATGGTGGCTACACCTTC; CDR3aa: CASAGYGGYTF
j_gene: TRBJ1-5; d_gene: TRBD1; abundance: -; v_gene: TRBV6-5; CDR3nt: TGTGCCAGCAGACCCGGGACAGGGGGCAATCAGCCCCAGCATTTT; CDR3aa: CASRPGTGGNQPQHF
j_gene: TRBJ2-7; d_gene: -; abundance: few; v_gene: TRBV7-2; CDR3nt: TGTGCCAGCAGCTTAGTGTGGGGAGGACAAGGGTGGGAAGAGCAGTACTTC; CDR3aa: CASSLVWGGQGWEEQYF
j_gene: TRBJ2-3; d_gene: -; abundance: -; v_gene: TRBV11-2; CDR3nt: TGTGCCAGCAAGGAGGGCGGGTTCACAGATACGCAGTATTTT; CDR3aa: CASKEGGFTDTQYF
j_gene: TRBJ2-3; d_gene: -; abundance: -; v_gene: TRBV5-4; CDR3nt: TGTGCCAGCAGCGTGGATGGGGCGGGTCCAGATACGCAGTATTTT; CDR3aa: CASSVDGAGPDTQYF
j_gene: TRBJ2-7; d_gene: -; abundance: -; v_gene: TRBV29-1; CDR3nt: TGCAGCGTTTTTGTCCGCGGCTACGAGCAGTACTTC; CDR3aa: CSVFVRGYEQYF
j_gene: TRBJ2-1; d_gene: -; abundance: few; v_gene: TRBV7-2; CDR3nt: TGTGCCAGCAAACGGACAGTGAGCTATGAGCAGTTCTTC; CDR3aa: CASKRTVSYEQFF
j_gene: TRBJ2-7; d_gene: -; abundance: few; v_gene: TRBV29-1; CDR3nt: TGCAGCGTTGCCCCGGGGTTAGGCTCCGAGCAGTACTTC; CDR3aa: CSVAPGLGSEQYF
j_gene: TRBJ2-7; d_gene: -; abundance: -; v_gene: TRBV11-2; CDR3nt: TGTGCCAGCAGCTTAGATCAGGCAGGTCACTACGAGCAGTACTTC; CDR3aa: CASSLDQAGHYEQYF
j_gene: TRBJ1-1; d_gene: -; abundance: -; v_gene: TRBV10-1; CDR3nt: TGCGCCAGCAATCCGGGGGGAAGCACTGAAGCTTTCTTT; CDR3aa: CASNPGGSTEAFF
j_gene: TRBJ2-7; d_gene: -; abundance: -; v_gene: TRBV5-4; CDR3nt: TGTGCCAGCAGCTTGCCTCTGCTCTACGAGCAGTACTTC; CDR3aa: CASSLPLLYEQYF
j_gene: TRBJ2-7; d_gene: -; abundance: -; v_gene: TRBV4-3; CDR3nt: TGCGCCAGCAGCCAAGAGTCAGGCTACGAGCAGTACTTC; CDR3aa: CASSQESGYEQYF
j_gene: TRBJ2-3; d_gene: -; abundance: once; v_gene: TRBV4-2; CDR3nt: TGTGCCAGCAGCCAACTTAGCGGAGCGATAGATACGCAGTATTTT; CDR3aa: CASSQLSGAIDTQYF
j_gene: TRBJ2-1; d_gene: -; abundance: -; v_gene: TRBV18; CDR3nt: TGTGCCAGCTCCAAAATCGGGACAAGGAATGAGCAGTTCTTC; CDR3aa: CASSKIGTRNEQFF